This T cell receptor beta chain was recovered during a study of OX40 agonist ivuxolimab in advanced cancers. Study-level points and caveats: Expanded clones were, on average, more numerous in CD8+ T cells than in CD4+. CD4+ and CD8+ blood T cells expanded clonally by week 6 at 0.1 to 3.0 mg/kg.

As concerns this clone: The antigen is not known.

Produced via immunoSEQ multiplex PCR; TCRdb's table is partial and in-frame only. The sample includes around 72,000 clones, more than 75% of them seen just once. Germline CDR1 reads GTSNPN; CDR2 reads SVGIG (reference sequence). This CDR3 has 11 residues. The V end lost 7 bases, the J end lost 4 bases, and 8 bases lay between the germline ends. The V call is TRBV30, the J call TRBJ2-1; D uncertain. Sequencing was performed on CD4+ or CD8+ T cells sorted from blood, taken in a trial of the OX40 agonist ivuxolimab. The receptor comes from an adult with an advanced solid tumor such as melanoma, head and neck, liver or kidney cancer. CDR3 amino acids: CASAPYNEQFF. CDR3 coding DNA: TGTGCCTCGGCACCGTACAATGAGCAGTTCTTC.